Listed below are T cell receptor beta chains from one sample, sequenced in a study of T cell responses to AZD1222 COVID-19 vaccine. Libraries were prepared by immunoSEQ multiplex PCR; TCRdb keeps only in-frame clonotypes and omits some of them. The sample includes approximately 150,000 clones, approximately 90% of them seen just once. This specimen was peripheral blood, taken on day 0 of AZD1222 vaccination. The receptors come from an adult in good health. CDR3s include the opening cysteine and the closing phenylalanine or tryptophan. D genes are given only for firm matches. Clone size is stated in some rows and not others, as once, few, many or a class when expanded.

d_gene	abundance	j_gene	v_gene	CDR3nt	CDR3aa
NA	many	TRBJ1-4	TRBV4-1	TGCGCCAGCAGCCAAGGAACAGGGACAACTAATGAAAAACTGTTTTTT	CASSQGTGTTNEKLFF
NA	NA	TRBJ1-3	TRBV7-6	TGTGCCAGCAGCTTAACCACCGGGGGGGGAGCTTCCTCTGGAAACACCATATATTTT	CASSLTTGGGASSGNTIYF
TRBD1	NA	TRBJ2-5	TRBV27	TGTGCCAGCAGTTCTCGGGGTACCTTCGGGACAGGGAACCGAGAGACCCAGTACTTC	CASSSRGTFGTGNRETQYF
NA	NA	TRBJ2-7	TRBV4-1	TGCGCCAGCAGCATGGGGACGGACAGCTCCTACGAGCAGTACTTC	CASSMGTDSSYEQYF
TRBD1	NA	TRBJ1-2	TRBV19	TGTGCCAGTAGTATTGGCCCGGACAGGTACTATGGCTACACCTTC	CASSIGPDRYYGYTF
NA	once	TRBJ1-1	TRBV2	TGTGCCAGCGCTCAGACTTTTAACACTGAAGCTTTCTTT	CASAQTFNTEAFF
NA	NA	TRBJ1-2	TRBV25-1	TGTGCCAGCAGTGAAGCCCAAGCCCCCTATGGCTACACCTTC	CASSEAQAPYGYTF
TRBD1	NA	TRBJ1-5	TRBV7-9	TGTGCCAGCAGCTCACAGGGGGCGGGTCAGCCCCAGCATTTT	CASSSQGAGQPQHF
NA	NA	TRBJ2-7	TRBV6-5	TGTGCCAGCACCCCAGAACCGACTAGAGCCTACGAGCAGTACTTC	CASTPEPTRAYEQYF
NA	NA	TRBJ2-1	TRBV6-2/TRBV6-3	TGTGCCAGCAGTTACTCCCCCTTAGGCTCCTACAATGAGCAGTTCTTC	CASSYSPLGSYNEQFF
NA	NA	TRBJ2-7	TRBV18	TGTGCCAGCTCACCGGACCCGGGACTCAGTTTGGCCTACGAGCAGTACTTC	CASSPDPGLSLAYEQYF
TRBD1	NA	TRBJ1-5	TRBV6-2/TRBV6-3	TGTGCCAGCAGTCCGCCTGAGGGGGCAAGGCAGCCCCAGCATTTT	CASSPPEGARQPQHF
NA	NA	TRBJ1-3	TRBV5-5	TGTGCCAGCAGCGCGGGTCGGCAGGGGAGAAACACCATATATTTT	CASSAGRQGRNTIYF
NA	NA	TRBJ2-7	TRBV28	TGTGCCAGCGCCCGAGGTGGGTACGAGCAGTACTTC	CASARGGYEQYF
TRBD1	NA	TRBJ1-2	TRBV5-1	TGCGCCAGCAGCCAAGCGACAGGGGGCCCCTTTGGCTACACCTTC	CASSQATGGPFGYTF
TRBD1	NA	TRBJ2-5	TRBV5-5	TGTGCCAGCAGCTTGGACCTCGGGACAGGGCAAGAGACCCAGTACTTC	CASSLDLGTGQETQYF
NA	NA	TRBJ1-3	TRBV3-1/TRBV3-2	TGTGCCAGCAAAAAAATTAGAGGGAACTCGCAAGGGGACACCATATATTTT	CASKKIRGNSQGDTIYF
NA	NA	TRBJ2-7	TRBV5-1	TGCGCCAGCAGCCCAGGGGACCTTAGCTCCTACGAGCAGTACTTC	CASSPGDLSSYEQYF
NA	NA	TRBJ2-3	TRBV9	TGTGCCAGCAGCGTAGCGGGGGCGCGATCTGCGGATACGCAGTATTTT	CASSVAGARSADTQYF
NA	NA	TRBJ2-2	TRBV5-1	TGCGCCAGCAGCACCACCGGGGAGCTGTTTTTT	CASSTTGELFF
NA	NA	TRBJ2-5	TRBV5-6	TGTGCCAGCAGCCCGACAGGACAAGAGACCCAGTACTTC	CASSPTGQETQYF
TRBD1	NA	TRBJ1-2	TRBV10-3	TGTGCCATCAGTGACGGGACAGGGGCTGGGTATGGCTACACCTTC	CAISDGTGAGYGYTF
TRBD2	NA	TRBJ2-1	TRBV11-2	TGTGCCAGCAGCTTAGAGGCTAGCGGGGGTAACTTCTTC	CASSLEASGGNFF
NA	NA	TRBJ2-1	TRBV2	TGTGCCAGCAGAACCCATACGATCTCCTACAATGAGCAGTTCTTC	CASRTHTISYNEQFF
NA	NA	TRBJ1-6	TRBV19	TGTGCCAGTAGTATAGCCAGGGCGTCGGATTCACCCCTCCACTTT	CASSIARASDSPLHF
NA	NA	TRBJ2-3	TRBV6-2/TRBV6-3	TGTGCCAGCAGCCCGACAGGAGGCCCAGATACGCAGTATTTT	CASSPTGGPDTQYF
NA	NA	TRBJ1-2	TRBV15	TGTGCCACCAGCAGAGCTGGCAGACGGGTAGATGGCTACACCTTC	CATSRAGRRVDGYTF
TRBD1	NA	TRBJ2-2	TRBV6-5	TGTGCCAGCAAATGGGACAGGGGACCCGGGGAGCTGTTTTTT	CASKWDRGPGELFF
NA	few	TRBJ1-4	TRBV5-1	TGCGCCAGCAGCCTAGAGAGGGCTAATGAAAAACTGTTTTTT	CASSLERANEKLFF
TRBD2	NA	TRBJ2-3	TRBV6-4	TGTGCCAGCGCATGGGGAGCGGGGAGCACAGATACGCAGTATTTT	CASAWGAGSTDTQYF
TRBD1	NA	TRBJ2-2	TRBV5-4	TGTGCCAGCAGCCCTCCCCAGGGGGCGGGCGGGGAGCTGTTTTTT	CASSPPQGAGGELFF
TRBD1	NA	TRBJ1-5	TRBV10-3	TGTGCCATCAGCCGACAGGGTTCCGGCAATCAGCCCCAGCATTTT	CAISRQGSGNQPQHF
TRBD2	NA	TRBJ2-7	TRBV7-2	TGTGCCAGCAGCGTTAGCGGGGGCCTAACCTACGAGCAGTACTTC	CASSVSGGLTYEQYF
NA	NA	TRBJ2-1	TRBV10-1	TGCGCCAGCAGTAAGGTTGCGGGGCCCAATGAGCAGTTCTTC	CASSKVAGPNEQFF
TRBD2	NA	TRBJ2-1	TRBV6-4	TGTGCCAGCAGTGAAAGCGGGGGGGCCTACAATGAGCAGTTCTTC	CASSESGGAYNEQFF
NA	NA	TRBJ2-7	TRBV10-2	TGCGCCAGCAGGAGTGGGGGTAGCTCCTACGAGCAGTACTTC	CASRSGGSSYEQYF
NA	NA	TRBJ2-3	TRBV7-3	TGTGCCAGCAGCCAGGGGGGGCCCAACACAGATACGCAGTATTTT	CASSQGGPNTDTQYF
NA	NA	TRBJ1-1	TRBV13	TGTGCCAGCAGCCTTTCTAACACTGAAGCTTTCTTT	CASSLSNTEAFF
NA	NA	TRBJ2-1	TRBV11-2	TGTGCCAGCAGCTTGGGCCTTAACAATGAGCAGTTCTTC	CASSLGLNNEQFF
NA	NA	TRBJ1-1	TRBV27	TGTGCCAGCTCGGGGGCATTGCCAACTCTGAGCCCTGAAGCTTTCTTT	CASSGALPTLSPEAFF
NA	NA	TRBJ1-5	TRBV4-1	TGCGCCAGCAGCCAAGATCCGACGTATCAGCCCCAGCATTTT	CASSQDPTYQPQHF
NA	NA	TRBJ2-2	TRBV21-1	TGTGCCAGCAGCCCTGAATCCGGCCATGGGGCAGGGGCCGGGGAGCTGTTTTTT	CASSPESGHGAGAGELFF
TRBD1	NA	TRBJ2-7	TRBV19	TGTGCCAGTAGTATGGGACAGGGGAGCTACGAGCAGTACTTC	CASSMGQGSYEQYF
NA	once	TRBJ1-1	TRBV20-1	TGCAGTGCTAGTACGCGGGAGGCGGCCACTGAAGCTTTCTTT	CSASTREAATEAFF
TRBD1	NA	TRBJ1-2	TRBV6-1	TGTGCCAGCAGTGAAGAGCAGGGGGCTGGCTACACCTTC	CASSEEQGAGYTF
NA	NA	TRBJ1-2	TRBV7-3	TGTGCCAGCAGGATTGGGGTTAACTATGGCTACACCTTC	CASRIGVNYGYTF
TRBD1	once	TRBJ1-6	TRBV3-1/TRBV3-2	TGTGCCAGCAGCCAAGCACAGGGGACCACACCCCTCCACTTT	CASSQAQGTTPLHF
NA	once	TRBJ1-2	TRBV27	TGTGCCAGCAGTTCGGACAGAGCTAACTATGGCTACACCTTC	CASSSDRANYGYTF
TRBD2	few	TRBJ2-7	TRBV5-6	TGTGCCAGCAGCCCAGAGTCTAGCGGGGACGAGCAGTACTTC	CASSPESSGDEQYF
NA	NA	TRBJ1-6	TRBV7-3	TGTGCCAGCAGCTTAGGGTTGTCTAATTCACCCCTCCACTTT	CASSLGLSNSPLHF
NA	NA	TRBJ2-5	TRBV9	TGTGCCAGCAGCGCCGAGGTAGGGCAAGGGACCCAGTACTTC	CASSAEVGQGTQYF